One and the same sample provided the 21 T cell receptor beta chains below, sequenced in a study of response to subunit inactivated influenza vaccine. In TCRdb, the RT-PCR reads were re-called with MiXCR into one record per CDR3 protein. The sample holds approximately 520,000 distinct CDR3 sequences, about 25% seen once. The sample consisted of CD4+ T cells sorted from PBMCs, taken more than 4 days after vaccination. These receptors all stem from a man in his fifties who received an inactivated influenza vaccine.

This clonotype was counted only a few times. The chain recombines TRBV5-1 with TRBJ2-6, with a tentative D call TRBD1 (6 bases). CDR3 length: 16 amino acids. CDR1 and CDR2 from the germline V gene are SGHRS and YFSETQ. V lost 4 bases and J lost 0, with 11 bases in between. DNA of the CDR3: TGCGCCAGCAGCCTGCCGGACAGCTCTGGGGCCAACGTCCTGACTTTC. Its protein is CASSLPDSSGANVLTF.

The chain is built from TRBV7-9 and TRBJ2-5; D is unclear. This CDR3 has 13 residues. V was cut by 5 bases and J by 4 bases, with 11 bases left in between. Germline V gives CDR1 SEHNR, CDR2 FQNEAQ (reference sequence). This CDR3 reads CASSKDIGETQYF. The CDR3 region has the DNA TGTGCCAGCAGCAAAGACATTGGAGAGACCCAGTACTTC.

In its sample, this clonotype was seen a few times. The rearrangement links TRBV3-1 to TRBJ1-2; D not resolved. The V gene lost 1 base and the J gene lost 8 bases, with 11 bases spanning the gap. Germline assignment: CDR1 LGHDT and CDR2 YNNKEL (reference sequence). This CDR3 is built from 13 residues. CDR3 sequence (DNA): TGTGCCAGCAGCCAAGTCCTCGGTGGAGGCTACACCTTC. The encoded protein is CASSQVLGGGYTF.

The V gene is TRBV30, the J gene TRBJ1-3; D may be TRBD1 (5 bases). CDR3 length equals 14 residues. Germline lookup yields CDR1 GTSNPN and CDR2 SVGIG (reference sequence). V was shortened by 3 bases and J by 2 bases, with 11 bases between the two germline ends. The chain's CDR3 is CAWRGLITGNTIYF. DNA of the CDR3: TGTGCCTGGAGGGGACTGATTACTGGAAACACCATATATTTT.

The chain employs TRBV30 and TRBJ2-6, with D possibly being TRBD2 (7 bases). Trimming cost V 4 bases and J 3 bases, with 13 bases left between them. Germline CDR1 GTSNPN, CDR2 SVGIG (reference sequence). CDR3 length equals 15 residues. CDR3 bases: TGTGCCTGGACAAGGGGGGGGCATGGGGCCAACGTCCTGACTTTC. Its translation: CAWTRGGHGANVLTF.

The V and J genes are TRBV12-3 or TRBV12-4 and TRBJ2-2; D ambiguous. This CDR3 is 14 amino acids long. Trimming took 7 bases from V and 5 from J, leaving 14 bases between them. CDR3 in DNA: TGTGCCAGCACCAACATTGTCGGTACCGGGGAGCTGTTTTTT. It is translated as CASTNIVGTGELFF.

V usage is TRBV10-3 and J usage is TRBJ2-7; the D is unclear. CDR1 is ENHRY and CDR2 is SYGVKD in the germline V gene. V lost 0 bases to trimming and J lost 4 bases, with 10 bases between them. The CDR3 runs to 14 residues. CDR3 loop: CAISESRSAYEQYF. CDR3 coding DNA: TGTGCCATCAGTGAGTCGAGGTCAGCGTACGAGCAGTACTTC.

The gene calls are TRBV5-1 and TRBJ2-5; 7 bases line up with TRBD2. V shed 1 base, J shed 5 bases, and the junction held 11 bases outside the gene matches. Germline V gives CDR1 SGHRS, CDR2 YFSETQ. The CDR3 contains 16 residues. The CDR3 DNA follows: TGCGCCAGCAGCTTGAGCGGCGGGGGACCTACGGAGACCCAGTACTTC. Amino acids: CASSLSGGGPTETQYF.

This sequence joins TRBV11-2 and TRBJ2-7, with 10 bases lining up with TRBD2. The CDR3 spans 17 residues. CDR1 is SGHAT, CDR2 FQNNGV, per germline. With 3 bases clipped from V and 2 bases from J, the junction kept 10 bases outside the gene matches. The CDR3 nucleotides read TGTGCCAGCAGCTTTCGATCAGGTCTAGCGGGGGCCTACGAGCAGTACTTC. This sequence encodes CASSFRSGLAGAYEQYF.

V usage is TRBV15 and J usage is TRBJ2-2; D not certain. This CDR3 contains 14 residues. The germline V and J ends were trimmed by 0 bases and 4 bases, with 6 bases remaining between them. The germline gives CDR1 LNHNV, CDR2 YYDKDF (reference sequence). In DNA form, the CDR3 reads TGTGCCACCAGCAGAGATGTGGGCACCGGGGAGCTGTTTTTT. Encoded protein: CATSRDVGTGELFF.

The V gene is TRBV20-1, the J gene TRBJ2-7; 12 bases agree with TRBD2. V trimming: 5 bases; J trimming: 4 bases; junction bases outside the gene matches: 9. This CDR3 region has 15 residues. Germline V gene lookup returns CDR1 DFQATT and CDR2 SNEGSKA (reference sequence). The CDR3 nucleotides are TGCAGTGCTCCGTCCGGGACTAGCGGGCGGTACGAGCAGTACTTC. Encoded protein: CSAPSGTSGRYEQYF.

The genes are TRBV28 and TRBJ2-7; a weak D match, TRBD1 (5 bases). Germline V gene sequence: CDR1 MDHEN, CDR2 SYDVKM. Trimming cost V 2 bases and J 1 base, with 15 bases left between them. The CDR3 has 16 residues. The CDR3 protein is CASSLQGSRASYEQYF. The CDR3 DNA sequence: TGTGCCAGCAGTTTACAAGGGTCCAGGGCGTCCTACGAGCAGTACTTC.

The rearrangement joins TRBV6-5 to TRBJ2-7; D may be TRBD1 (6 bases). V was trimmed by 4 bases and J by 2 bases, leaving 15 bases between them. The CDR3 length is 15 residues. From germline, CDR1 is MNHEY and CDR2 SVGAGI. In DNA form, the CDR3 reads TGTGCCAGCAGTTTTTTATCGGGACAACCCTACGAGCAGTACTTC. Protein product: CASSFLSGQPYEQYF.

This sequence joins TRBV29-1 and TRBJ1-4; the D is unclear. CDR3 length: 13 amino acids. The V gene's germline CDR1 is SQVTM and CDR2 ANQGSEA. V lost 6 bases and J 5 bases, leaving 13 bases between the germline ends. CDR3 DNA: TGCAGCGTCCAGGACGGAATGAATGAAAAACTGTTTTTT. This sequence encodes CSVQDGMNEKLFF.

V usage is TRBV4-3 and J usage is TRBJ2-2; 9 nucleotides agree with TRBD1. The V gene's germline CDR1 is LGHNA and CDR2 YSLEER. Trimming cost V 3 bases and J 7 bases; bases outside gene matches: 9. The CDR3 is made up of 16 amino acids. CDR3 DNA sequence: TGCGCCAGCAGCCACTTGGGACAGGGACGGGGCGGGGAGCTGTTTTTT. Its translation: CASSHLGQGRGGELFF.

The DNA of the CDR3 is TGTGCCAGCAGCTTGACAGGGATCGCCTACGAGCAGTACTTC. As protein: CASSLTGIAYEQYF. The chain uses TRBV7-2 and TRBJ2-7; TRBD1 matches 7 bases. Germline V lookup: CDR1 SGHTA, CDR2 FQGNSA. The CDR3 has 14 amino acids. V lost 3 bases to trimming and J lost 2 bases; unmatched junction nucleotides: 4.

The sample holds a few counts of this clonotype. The chain is built from TRBV4-2 and TRBJ2-7; 10 nucleotides match TRBD1. CDR1 is LGHNA and CDR2 is YNFKEQ in the germline V gene. This CDR3 contains 16 residues. With V trimmed by 4 bases and J by 1 base, 7 bases remained unmatched. CDR3 sequence reads: CASSPLGQGGSYEQYF. The CDR3 DNA follows: TGTGCCAGCAGCCCCCTCGGACAGGGGGGATCCTACGAGCAGTACTTC.

This clonotype turned up a few times. This chain connects TRBV7-2 to TRBJ2-7; D is possibly TRBD1 or TRBD2 (5 bases each). The CDR3 totals 15 residues. Germline V gene sequence: CDR1 SGHTA, CDR2 FQGNSA. Trimming removed 1 base at V and 2 bases at J, with 12 bases between. The CDR3, as DNA: TGTGCCAGCAGCTTAGTTCATGGGGGTACCTACGAGCAGTACTTC. The encoded protein is CASSLVHGGTYEQYF.

Only a few counts were recorded for this clonotype. The V gene is TRBV5-1, the J gene TRBJ1-1; D is unresolved. Trimming cost V 0 bases and J 9 bases, with 9 bases left between them. CDR3 length: 12 amino acids. Germline-derived CDR1 and CDR2 are SGHRS and YFSETQ. As DNA, the CDR3 is TGCGCCAGCAGCTTGGATGGGTCAAAAGCTTTCTTT. This codes for CASSLDGSKAFF.

The chain uses TRBV5-1 and TRBJ2-1; 10 bases are shared with TRBD2. This CDR3 is 16 amino acids long. Losses at the gene ends were 4 bases for V and 2 bases for J; bases not matched to a gene: 6. Germline V lookup: CDR1 SGHRS, CDR2 YFSETQ. As DNA, the CDR3 is TGCGCCAGCAGCCCCCTCACTAGCGGGACCTACAATGAGCAGTTCTTC. This gives the protein CASSPLTSGTYNEQFF.

This chain connects TRBV3-1 to TRBJ1-5, with TRBD1 matching over 10 bases. V gave up 1 base and J gave up 0 bases; unmatched junction bases: 6. Germline CDR1 reads LGHDT; CDR2 reads YNNKEL (reference sequence). The CDR3 runs 18 residues. In DNA form, the CDR3 reads TGTGCCAGCAGCCAAGGACAGGGGGCTCTAGTTAGCAATCAGCCCCAGCATTTT. Its translation is CASSQGQGALVSNQPQHF.